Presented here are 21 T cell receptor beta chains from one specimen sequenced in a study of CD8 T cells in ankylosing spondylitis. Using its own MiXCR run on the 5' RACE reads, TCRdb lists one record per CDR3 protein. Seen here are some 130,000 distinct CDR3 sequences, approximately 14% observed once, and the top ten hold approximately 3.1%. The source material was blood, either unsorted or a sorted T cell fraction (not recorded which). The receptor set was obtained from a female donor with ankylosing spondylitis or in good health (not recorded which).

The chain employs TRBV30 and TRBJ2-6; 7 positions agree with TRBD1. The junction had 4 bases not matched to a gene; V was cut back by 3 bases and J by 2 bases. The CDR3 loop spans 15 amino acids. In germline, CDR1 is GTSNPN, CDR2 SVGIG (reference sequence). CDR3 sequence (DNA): TGTGCCTGGAGGATTACAGGGGCTGGGGCCAACGTCCTGACTTTC. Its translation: CAWRITGAGANVLTF.

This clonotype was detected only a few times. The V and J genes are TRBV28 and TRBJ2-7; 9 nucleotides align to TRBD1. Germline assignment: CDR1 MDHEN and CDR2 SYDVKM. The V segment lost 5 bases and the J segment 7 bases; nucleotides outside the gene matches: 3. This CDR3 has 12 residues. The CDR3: CASSRGQGEQYF. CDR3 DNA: TGTGCCAGCAGTCGGGGACAGGGAGAGCAGTACTTC.

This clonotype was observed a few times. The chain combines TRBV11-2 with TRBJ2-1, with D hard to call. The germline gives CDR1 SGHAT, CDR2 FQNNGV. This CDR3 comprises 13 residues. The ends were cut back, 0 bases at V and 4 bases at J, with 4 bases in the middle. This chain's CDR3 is CASSLEVYNEQFF. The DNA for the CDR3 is TGTGCCAGCAGCTTAGAAGTATACAATGAGCAGTTCTTC. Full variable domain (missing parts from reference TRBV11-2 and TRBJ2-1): EAGVAQSPRYKIIEKRQSVAFWCNPISGHATLYWYQQILGQGPKLLIQFQNNGVVDDSQLPKDRFSAERLKGVDSTLKIQPAKLEDSAVYLCASSLEVYNEQFFGPGTRLTVL.

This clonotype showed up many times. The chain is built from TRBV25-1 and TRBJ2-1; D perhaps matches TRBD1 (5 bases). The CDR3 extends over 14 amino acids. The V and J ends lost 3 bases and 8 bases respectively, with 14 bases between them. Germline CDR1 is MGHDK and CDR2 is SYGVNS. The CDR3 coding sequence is TGTGCCAGCAGTGAGGATAGGGGCCCGGATGAGCAGTTCTTC. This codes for CASSEDRGPDEQFF.

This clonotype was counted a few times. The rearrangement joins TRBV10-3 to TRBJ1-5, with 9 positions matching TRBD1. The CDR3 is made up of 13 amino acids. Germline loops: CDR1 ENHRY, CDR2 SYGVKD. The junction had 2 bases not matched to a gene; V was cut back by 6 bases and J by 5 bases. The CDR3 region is CAIRQGADQPQHF. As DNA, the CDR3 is TGTGCCATCAGACAGGGGGCCGATCAGCCCCAGCATTTT.

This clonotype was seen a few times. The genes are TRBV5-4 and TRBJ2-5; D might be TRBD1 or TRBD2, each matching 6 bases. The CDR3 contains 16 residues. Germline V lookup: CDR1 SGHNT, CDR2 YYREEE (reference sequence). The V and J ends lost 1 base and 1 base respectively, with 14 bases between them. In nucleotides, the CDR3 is TGTGCCAGCAGCTTGTCTACGGGGGCCGCCCAAGAGACCCAGTACTTC. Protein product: CASSLSTGAAQETQYF.

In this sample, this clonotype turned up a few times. The DNA for the CDR3 is TGTGCCAGCAGTTTAGGGCGGGGGGGAGTTAAGTCCGAGCAGTACTTC. Encoded protein: CASSLGRGGVKSEQYF. This chain joins TRBV28 and TRBJ2-7, with TRBD2 matching over 9 bases. Germline values: CDR1 MDHEN, CDR2 SYDVKM. Germline trimming cut 2 bases from V and 6 bases from J; bases unmatched to any gene: 11. The CDR3 is 16 residues long.

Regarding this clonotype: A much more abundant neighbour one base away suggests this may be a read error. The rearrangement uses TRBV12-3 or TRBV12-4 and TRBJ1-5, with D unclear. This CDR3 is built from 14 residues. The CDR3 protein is CASSHDHSNEPQHF. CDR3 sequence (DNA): TGTGCCAGCAGCCACGACCATAGCAATGAGCCCCAGCATTTT.

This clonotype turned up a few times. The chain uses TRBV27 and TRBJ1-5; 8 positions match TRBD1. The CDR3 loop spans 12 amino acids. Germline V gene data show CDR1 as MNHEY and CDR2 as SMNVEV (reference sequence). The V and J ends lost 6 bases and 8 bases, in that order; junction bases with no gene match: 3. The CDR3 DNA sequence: TGTGCCAGCAGAGACAGGGGCAAGCCCCAGCATTTT. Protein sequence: CASRDRGKPQHF.

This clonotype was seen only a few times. CDR3: CASSFEGAAYEQYF. The CDR3 coding sequence is TGTGCCAGCAGCTTTGAGGGGGCCGCCTACGAGCAGTACTTC. The rearrangement joins TRBV7-2 to TRBJ2-7; 7 nucleotides line up with TRBD1. With 3 bases clipped from V and 2 bases from J, the junction kept 4 bases outside the gene matches. The CDR3 contains 14 residues. Germline CDR1 reads SGHTA; CDR2 reads FQGNSA.

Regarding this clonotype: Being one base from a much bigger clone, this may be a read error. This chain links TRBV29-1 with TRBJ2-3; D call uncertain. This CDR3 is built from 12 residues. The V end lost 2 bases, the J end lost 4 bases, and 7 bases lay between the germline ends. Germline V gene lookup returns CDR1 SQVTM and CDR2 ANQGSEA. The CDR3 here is CSVEQEADTQYF. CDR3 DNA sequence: TGCAGCGTTGAACAGGAAGCAGATACGCAGTATTTT.

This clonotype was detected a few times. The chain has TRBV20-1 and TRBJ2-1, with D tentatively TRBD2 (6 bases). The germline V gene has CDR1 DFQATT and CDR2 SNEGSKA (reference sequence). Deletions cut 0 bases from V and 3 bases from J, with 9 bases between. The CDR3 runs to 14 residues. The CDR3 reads CSARDGGNYNEQFF. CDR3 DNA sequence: TGCAGTGCTAGAGATGGGGGGAACTACAATGAGCAGTTCTTC.

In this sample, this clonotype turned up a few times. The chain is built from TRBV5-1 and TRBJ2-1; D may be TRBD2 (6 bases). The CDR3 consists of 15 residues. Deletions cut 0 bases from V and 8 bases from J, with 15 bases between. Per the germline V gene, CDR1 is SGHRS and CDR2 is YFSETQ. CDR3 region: CASSLARTTVDEQFF. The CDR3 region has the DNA TGCGCCAGCAGCTTGGCCCGGACTACCGTCGATGAGCAGTTCTTC.

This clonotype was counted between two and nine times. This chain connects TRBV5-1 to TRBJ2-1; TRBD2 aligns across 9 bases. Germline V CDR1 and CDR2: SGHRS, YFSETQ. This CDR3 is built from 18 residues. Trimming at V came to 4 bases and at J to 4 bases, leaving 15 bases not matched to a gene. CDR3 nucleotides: TGCGCCAGCAGCCCTCGGGGTAGCGGGGGACCCACGTACAATGAGCAGTTCTTC. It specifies CASSPRGSGGPTYNEQFF. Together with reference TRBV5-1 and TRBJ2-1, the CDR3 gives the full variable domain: KAGVTQTPRYLIKTRGQQVTLSCSPISGHRSVSWYQQTPGQGLQFLFEYFSETQRNKGNFPGRFSGRQFSNSRSEMNVSTLELGDSALYLCASSPRGSGGPTYNEQFFGPGTRLTVL.

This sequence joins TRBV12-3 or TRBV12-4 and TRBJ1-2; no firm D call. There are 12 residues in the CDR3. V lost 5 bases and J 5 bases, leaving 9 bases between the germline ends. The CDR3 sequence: CASSPLGYGYTF. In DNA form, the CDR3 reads TGTGCCAGCAGTCCCTTAGGATATGGCTACACCTTC.

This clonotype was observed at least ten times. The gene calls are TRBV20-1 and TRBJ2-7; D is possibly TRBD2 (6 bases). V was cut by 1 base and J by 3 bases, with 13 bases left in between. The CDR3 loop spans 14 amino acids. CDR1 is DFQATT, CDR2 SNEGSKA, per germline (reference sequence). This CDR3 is CSARGAAGIYEQYF. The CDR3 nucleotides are TGCAGTGCTAGAGGTGCAGCGGGCATCTACGAGCAGTACTTC.

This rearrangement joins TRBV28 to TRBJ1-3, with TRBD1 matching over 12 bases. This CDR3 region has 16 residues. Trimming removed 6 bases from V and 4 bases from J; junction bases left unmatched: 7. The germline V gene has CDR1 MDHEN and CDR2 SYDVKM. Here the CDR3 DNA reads TGTGCCAGCAGCAAGCGGGACAGGGGGCGAGGAAACACCATATATTTT. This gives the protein CASSKRDRGRGNTIYF.

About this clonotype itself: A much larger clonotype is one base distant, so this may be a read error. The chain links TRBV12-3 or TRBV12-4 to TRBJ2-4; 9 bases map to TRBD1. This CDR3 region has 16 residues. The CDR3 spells CASSLGSGTGRNSQYF. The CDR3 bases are TGTGCCAGCAGTTTAGGGTCCGGGACAGGGAGAAACAGTCAGTACTTC.

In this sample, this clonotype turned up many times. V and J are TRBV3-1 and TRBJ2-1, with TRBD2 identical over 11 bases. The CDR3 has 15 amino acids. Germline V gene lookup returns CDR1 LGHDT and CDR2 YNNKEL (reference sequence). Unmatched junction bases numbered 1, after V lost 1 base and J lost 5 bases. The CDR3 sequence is CASSQGLAGNNEQFF. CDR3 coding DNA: TGTGCCAGCAGCCAAGGACTAGCGGGGAACAATGAGCAGTTCTTC.

DNA of the CDR3: TGCGCCAGCAGAAGTGGGGGGCTATCCGAGCAGTACTTC. This gives the protein CASRSGGLSEQYF. The chain joins TRBV5-1 to TRBJ2-7; D tentatively fits TRBD1 or TRBD2 (6 bases each). This CDR3 has 13 amino acids. V gave up 5 bases and J gave up 6 bases, with 15 bases separating them. The V gene's germline CDR1 is SGHRS and CDR2 YFSETQ.

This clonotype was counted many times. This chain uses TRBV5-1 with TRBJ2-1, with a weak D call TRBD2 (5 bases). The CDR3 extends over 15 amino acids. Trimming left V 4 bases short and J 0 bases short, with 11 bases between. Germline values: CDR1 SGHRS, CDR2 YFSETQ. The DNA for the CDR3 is TGCGCCAGCAGCCCGGACTGGGACTCCTACAATGAGCAGTTCTTC. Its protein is CASSPDWDSYNEQFF.